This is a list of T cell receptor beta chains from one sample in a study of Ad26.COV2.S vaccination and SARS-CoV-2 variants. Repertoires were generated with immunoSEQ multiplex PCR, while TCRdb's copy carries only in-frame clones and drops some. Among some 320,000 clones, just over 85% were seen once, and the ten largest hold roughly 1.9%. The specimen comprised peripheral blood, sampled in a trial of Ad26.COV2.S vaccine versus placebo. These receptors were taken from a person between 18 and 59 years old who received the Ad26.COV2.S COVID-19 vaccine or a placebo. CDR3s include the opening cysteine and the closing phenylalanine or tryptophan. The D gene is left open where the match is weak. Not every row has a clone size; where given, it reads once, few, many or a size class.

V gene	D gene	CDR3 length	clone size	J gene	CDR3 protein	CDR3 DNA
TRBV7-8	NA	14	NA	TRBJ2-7	CASRPTVSSYEQYF	TGTGCCAGCAGGCCAACCGTTTCCTCCTACGAGCAGTACTTC
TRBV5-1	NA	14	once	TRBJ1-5	CASSLTGLTQPQHF	TGCGCCAGCAGCTTAACAGGGCTAACTCAGCCCCAGCATTTT
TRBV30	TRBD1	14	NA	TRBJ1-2	CAWLRQGGDYGYTF	TGTGCCTGGCTGCGACAGGGGGGCGACTATGGCTACACCTTC
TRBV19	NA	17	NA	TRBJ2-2	CASSILWGRANTGELFF	TGTGCCAGTAGTATTCTCTGGGGCAGAGCGAACACCGGGGAGCTGTTTTTT
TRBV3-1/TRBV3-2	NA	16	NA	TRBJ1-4	CASSKRRDLLGEKLFF	TGTGCCAGCAGCAAACGTCGCGACCTACTGGGAGAAAAACTGTTTTTT
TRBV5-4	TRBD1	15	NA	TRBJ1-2	CASSLRDRVSGGYTF	TGTGCCAGCAGCTTGAGGGACAGGGTATCGGGTGGCTACACCTTC
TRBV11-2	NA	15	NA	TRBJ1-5	CASSLDLGGFQPQHF	TGTGCCAGCAGCTTAGATTTGGGGGGGTTCCAGCCCCAGCATTTT
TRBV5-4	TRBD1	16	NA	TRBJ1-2	CASSLDFGGQGYGYTF	TGTGCCAGCAGCTTGGACTTCGGGGGACAGGGCTATGGCTACACCTTC
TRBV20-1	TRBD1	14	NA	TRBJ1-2	CSASFGGQAYGYTF	TGCAGTGCTAGTTTTGGTGGACAGGCCTATGGCTACACCTTC
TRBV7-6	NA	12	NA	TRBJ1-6	CASSQTNSPLHF	TGTGCCAGCAGCCAGACTAATTCACCCCTCCACTTT
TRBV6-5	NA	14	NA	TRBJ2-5	CASSYSGGKETQYF	TGTGCCAGCAGTTATTCGGGGGGCAAGGAGACCCAGTACTTC
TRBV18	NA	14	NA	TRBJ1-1	CASSQSRGDTEAFF	TGTGCCAGCTCACAGTCTCGAGGTGACACTGAAGCTTTCTTT
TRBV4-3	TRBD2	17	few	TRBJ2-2	CASSQVGTSWGTGELFF	TGCGCCAGCAGCCAAGTTGGGACTAGCTGGGGCACCGGGGAGCTGTTTTTT
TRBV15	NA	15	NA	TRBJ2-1	CATSTNTGTGNEQFF	TGTGCCACCAGCACCAACACCGGGACGGGTAATGAGCAGTTCTTC
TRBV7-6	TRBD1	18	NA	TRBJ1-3	CASSLAYRGRSSGNTIYF	TGTGCCAGCAGCTTAGCATACAGGGGAAGGAGCTCTGGAAACACCATATATTTT
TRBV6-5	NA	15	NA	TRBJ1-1	CASSYYRERNTEAFF	TGTGCCAGCAGTTACTACAGGGAAAGGAACACTGAAGCTTTCTTT
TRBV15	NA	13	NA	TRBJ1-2	CATSRSVVEGYTF	TGTGCCACCAGCAGATCCGTGGTGGAGGGCTACACCTTC
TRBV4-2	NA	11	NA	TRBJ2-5	CASSAGETQYF	TGTGCCAGCAGCGCCGGCGAGACCCAGTACTTC
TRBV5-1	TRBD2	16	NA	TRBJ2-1	CASSLVAGALYNEQFF	TGCGCCAGCAGCTTGGTAGCGGGGGCCCTATACAATGAGCAGTTCTTC
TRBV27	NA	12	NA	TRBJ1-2	CASRPTGSGYTF	TGTGCCAGCAGGCCTACCGGGTCTGGCTACACCTTC
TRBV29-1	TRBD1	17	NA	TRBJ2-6	CSVDMTGGRSGANVLTF	TGCAGCGTTGATATGACAGGGGGTAGGTCTGGGGCCAACGTCCTGACTTTC
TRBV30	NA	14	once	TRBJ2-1	CAWNLLSGVNEQFF	TGTGCCTGGAATCTCTTGTCGGGGGTCAATGAGCAGTTCTTC
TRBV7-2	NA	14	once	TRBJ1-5	CASSLFNSNQPQHF	TGTGCCAGCAGCTTATTTAATAGCAATCAGCCCCAGCATTTT
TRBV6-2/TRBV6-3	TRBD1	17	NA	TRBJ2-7	CASSPDRVVLVADEQYF	TGTGCCAGCAGTCCGGACAGGGTAGTTTTGGTTGCTGACGAGCAGTACTTC
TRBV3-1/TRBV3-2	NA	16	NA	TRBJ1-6	CASSRDLPSYNSPLHF	TGTGCCAGCAGCCGGGACTTACCCTCCTATAATTCACCCCTCCACTTT
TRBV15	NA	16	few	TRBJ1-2	CATSRDRGGSSYGYTF	TGTGCCACCAGCAGAGATCGGGGAGGTTCCTCCTATGGCTACACCTTC
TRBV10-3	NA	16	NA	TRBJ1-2	CAISDAIVQGSYGYTF	TGTGCCATCAGTGACGCCATCGTTCAGGGCTCCTATGGCTACACCTTC
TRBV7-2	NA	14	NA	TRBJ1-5	CASSSDSSNQPQHF	TGTGCCAGCAGCTCGGACAGCTCCAATCAGCCCCAGCATTTT
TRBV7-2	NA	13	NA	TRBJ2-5	CASSLVRGETQYF	TGTGCCAGCAGCTTAGTTAGGGGGGAGACCCAGTACTTC
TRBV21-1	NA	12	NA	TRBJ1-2	CASSKTGYGYTF	TGTGCCAGCAGCAAGACAGGGTATGGCTACACCTTC
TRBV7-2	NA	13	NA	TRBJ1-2	CASSHPGTDGYTF	TGTGCCAGCAGCCACCCGGGGACGGATGGCTACACCTTC
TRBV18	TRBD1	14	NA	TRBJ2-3	CASSQQGWTDTQYF	TGTGCCAGCTCACAACAGGGGTGGACAGATACGCAGTATTTT
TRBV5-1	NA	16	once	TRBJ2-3	CASSLGFGGRVGTQYF	TGCGCCAGCAGCTTGGGATTCGGGGGGCGAGTCGGTACGCAGTATTTT
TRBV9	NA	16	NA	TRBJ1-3	CASSVGDGHSGNTIYF	TGTGCCAGCAGCGTAGGGGACGGGCATTCTGGAAACACCATATATTTT
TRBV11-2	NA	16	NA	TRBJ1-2	CASSLGSQGRRGGYTF	TGTGCCAGCAGCTTAGGGTCGCAGGGGAGGAGAGGGGGCTACACCTTC
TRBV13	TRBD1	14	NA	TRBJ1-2	CASSWGDRDYGYTF	TGTGCCAGCAGCTGGGGGGACAGGGACTATGGCTACACCTTC
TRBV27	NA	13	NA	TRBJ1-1	CASSLKKEAEAFF	TGTGCCAGCAGTTTAAAAAAGGAGGCTGAAGCTTTCTTT
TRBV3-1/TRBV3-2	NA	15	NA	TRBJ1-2	CASSQGEGQGYGYTF	TGTGCCAGCAGCCAAGGCGAGGGGCAAGGGTATGGCTACACCTTC
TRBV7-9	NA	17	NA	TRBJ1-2	CASSPDPGREFRYGYTF	TGTGCCAGCAGCCCGGACCCTGGGAGGGAATTCCGCTATGGCTACACCTTC
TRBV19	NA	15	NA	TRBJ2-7	CASSVDEGSVYEQYF	TGTGCCAGTAGTGTCGACGAGGGATCAGTCTACGAGCAGTACTTC
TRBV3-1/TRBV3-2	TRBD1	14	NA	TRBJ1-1	CASSQEDRETEAFF	TGTGCCAGCAGCCAAGAAGACAGGGAAACGGAAGCTTTCTTT
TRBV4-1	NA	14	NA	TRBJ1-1	CASSPGAWDTEAFF	TGCGCCAGCAGCCCCGGGGCCTGGGACACTGAAGCTTTCTTT
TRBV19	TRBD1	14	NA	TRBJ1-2	CASRADRGNYGYTF	TGTGCCAGTAGAGCCGACAGGGGGAACTATGGCTACACCTTC
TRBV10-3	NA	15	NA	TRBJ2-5	CATTPGGAAGGTQYF	TGTGCCACGACGCCCGGGGGCGCGGCTGGCGGGACCCAGTACTTC
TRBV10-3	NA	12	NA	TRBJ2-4	CAISGGENIQYF	TGTGCCATCAGTGGAGGGGAGAACATTCAGTACTTC
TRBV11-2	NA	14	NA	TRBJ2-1	CASSLVEGYGEQFF	TGTGCCAGCAGCTTAGTGGAGGGGTATGGTGAGCAGTTCTTC
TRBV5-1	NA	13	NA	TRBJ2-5	CASSLTGRETQYF	TGCGCCAGCAGCTTGACAGGGAGGGAGACCCAGTACTTC
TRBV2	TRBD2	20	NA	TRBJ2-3	CASSFLGAGEKPSSTDTQYF	TGTGCCAGCAGTTTTTTGGGAGCGGGGGAAAAACCATCTAGCACAGATACGCAGTATTTT
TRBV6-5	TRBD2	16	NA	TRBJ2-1	CASSYSKRGIYNEQFF	TGTGCCAGCAGTTACTCGAAGCGGGGGATCTACAATGAGCAGTTCTTC
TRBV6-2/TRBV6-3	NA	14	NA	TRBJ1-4	CASSYSPGIEKLFF	TGTGCCAGCAGTTACTCGCCAGGGATTGAAAAACTGTTTTTT
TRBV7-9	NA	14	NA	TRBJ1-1	CASSQNTSPSEAFF	TGTGCCAGCAGCCAAAACACGTCTCCCTCCGAAGCTTTCTTT
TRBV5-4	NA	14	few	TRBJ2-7	CASSLETNSYEQYF	TGTGCCAGCAGCTTGGAGACAAACTCCTACGAGCAGTACTTC
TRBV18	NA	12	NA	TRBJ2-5	CASSLLPETQYF	TGTGCCAGCTCACTCCTTCCAGAGACCCAGTACTTC
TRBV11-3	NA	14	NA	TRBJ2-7	CASSLRGNTHEQYF	TGTGCCAGCAGCTTACGCGGGAATACTCACGAGCAGTACTTC
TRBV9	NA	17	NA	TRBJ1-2	CASSPRQVKLANYGYTF	TGTGCCAGCAGCCCCAGACAGGTGAAGTTGGCTAACTATGGCTACACCTTC
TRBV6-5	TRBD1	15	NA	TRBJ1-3	CASRVDRARGNTIYF	TGTGCCAGCAGAGTCGACAGGGCTCGAGGAAACACCATATATTTT
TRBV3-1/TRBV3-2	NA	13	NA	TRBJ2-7	CASSQHPGTEQYF	TGTGCCAGCAGCCAGCACCCGGGGACCGAGCAGTACTTC
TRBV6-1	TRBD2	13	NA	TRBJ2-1	CASNRRGEHEQFF	TGTGCCAGCAATAGGCGGGGGGAGCATGAGCAGTTCTTC
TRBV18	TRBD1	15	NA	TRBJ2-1	CASSPRDRGWYEQFF	TGTGCCAGCTCACCAAGGGACAGGGGGTGGTATGAGCAGTTCTTC